This T cell receptor (beta chain) was found in a study of T cell responses to AZD1222 COVID-19 vaccine (dated by TCRdb to about 2021). With regard to the full study: Because spike-specific TCR depth and breadth did not differ between the two schedules, AZD1222 recipients who got a second dose at roughly 4 weeks were pooled with those who got a second dose at roughly 12 weeks. Trial participants were enrolled into age subgroups of 18-55, 56-69 and 70-plus years, which contained about 150, 28 and 57 TCR-sequenced participants, respectively. A total of under 250 trial participants underwent TCR sequencing, of whom roughly 210 had received two doses of AZD1222 and 26 had received two doses of the MenACWY control vaccine.

The CDR3 regions of human TCRbeta chains were subjected to immunosequencing. On the study's bioinformatics: TCRs in the repertoires were compared against a reference library of SARS-CoV-2-specific TCRs that had been generated with the MIRA antigen-specificity platform. Breadth was defined as the fraction of unique TCRs that were SARS-CoV-2-associated. Depth was defined as the fraction of total T cells that were SARS-CoV-2-associated. Using the MIRA data, each spike-specific TCR was mapped to the spike region that the TCR reacts to and placed in a CD4 or CD8 class. Log10-transformed breadth and depth values were compared by one-way ANOVA with Sidak's multiple comparisons tests. TCRdb provides this immuneACCESS table in a form limited to in-frame rearrangements. Some clones are lacking; in checked studies, under half of them reflect an unresolved V gene, and why the rest are absent is not known. The V and J calls and clone size were taken over from that table, and D and trimming were inferred from the DNA. A total of approximately 170,000 clones appear in this sample, approximately 90% of them only once. Clones ranked in the top ten supply less than 5.5% of the sample.

This clone appeared once. Its antigen remains unidentified. Base qualities are not recorded, but no much larger clone differs from it by a single base. Interpreted using the paper, the time point label stands for: baseline before first vaccination. The vaccinee samples were drawn from two UK trials, COV001 and COV002, one of which was a single-blind randomized controlled phase 2/3 trial testing AZD1222 (ChAdOx1 nCoV-19) in healthy adults. For TCRbeta chain sequencing, PBMC samples from trial participants were taken at day 0 and at day 28 after the second dose. After removal of 9 bases from V and 5 bases from J, the junction retains 15 bases not matched to a gene. CDR1 SNHLY and CDR2 FYNNEI were looked up in the germline V gene. Inclusive of the bounding cysteine and phenylalanine, the CDR3 is 15 residues long. Only the CDR3 part of the read is kept: 45 bases, read in frame from the first base. Points the paper makes about the study in general: CD4 TCRs associated with the vaccine covered the entire spike protein, and the dominant responses were in regions 160-218 and 743-854. Reportedly, close to half of the unique spike-specific TCRs recognized epitopes lying outside the regions that are mutated in the B.1.351 and B.1.1.7 variants. Only five or six AZD1222 recipients were SARS-CoV-2 seropositive at baseline, limiting conclusions about previously exposed vaccinees. Because no day 14 peak-response samples were available, the repertoires could be characterized only after the peak T cell response. In the small 56-69-year group, the increase in depth fell short of significance, most likely because of low power. Participants were mostly white British and included more females than males, and it was suggested by the authors that clonal diversity may have been underestimated. After two AZD1222 doses, spike-specific TCR breadth and depth were significantly higher than at day 0 and than in MenACWY recipients.

The sequenced sample was peripheral blood, obtained on day 0 of AZD1222 vaccination. The chain joins TRBV2 to TRBJ2-5; a stretch of 7 junction bases matches TRBD1. The receptor's source is an adult in good health. CDR3 reads: CASRFRDSGWETQYF. The DNA sequence is as follows: TGTGCCAGTCGTTTCCGGGACAGTGGTTGGGAGACCCAGTACTTC.